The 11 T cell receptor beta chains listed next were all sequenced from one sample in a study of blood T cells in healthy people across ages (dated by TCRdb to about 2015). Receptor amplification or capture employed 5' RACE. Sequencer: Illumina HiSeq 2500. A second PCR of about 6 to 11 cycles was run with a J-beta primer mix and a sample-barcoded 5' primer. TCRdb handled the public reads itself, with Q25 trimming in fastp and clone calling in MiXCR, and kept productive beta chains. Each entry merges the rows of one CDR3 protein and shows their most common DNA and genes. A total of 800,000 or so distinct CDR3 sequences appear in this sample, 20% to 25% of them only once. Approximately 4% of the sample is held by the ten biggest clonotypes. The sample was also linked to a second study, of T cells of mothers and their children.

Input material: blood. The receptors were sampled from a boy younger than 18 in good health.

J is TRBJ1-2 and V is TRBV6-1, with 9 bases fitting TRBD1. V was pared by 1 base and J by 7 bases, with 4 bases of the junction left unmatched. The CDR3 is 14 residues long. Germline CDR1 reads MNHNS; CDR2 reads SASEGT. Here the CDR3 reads CASSEEGQGGGYTF. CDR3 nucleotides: TGTGCCAGCAGTGAAGAGGGACAGGGAGGTGGCTACACCTTC.

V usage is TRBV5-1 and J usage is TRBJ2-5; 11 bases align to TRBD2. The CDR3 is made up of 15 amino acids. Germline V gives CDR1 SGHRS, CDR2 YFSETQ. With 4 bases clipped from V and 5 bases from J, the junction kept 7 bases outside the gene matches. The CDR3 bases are TGCGCCAGCAGCCGTTTCGGGACTAGCGGTGAGACCCAGTACTTC. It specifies CASSRFGTSGETQYF. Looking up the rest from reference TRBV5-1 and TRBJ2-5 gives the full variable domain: KAGVTQTPRYLIKTRGQQVTLSCSPISGHRSVSWYQQTPGQGLQFLFEYFSETQRNKGNFPGRFSGRQFSNSRSEMNVSTLELGDSALYLCASSRFGTSGETQYFGPGTRLLVL.

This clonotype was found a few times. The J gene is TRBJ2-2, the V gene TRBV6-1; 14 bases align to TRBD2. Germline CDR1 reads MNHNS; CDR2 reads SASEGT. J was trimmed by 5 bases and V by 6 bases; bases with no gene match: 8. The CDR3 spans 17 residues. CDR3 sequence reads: CASRGGLAGGRTGELFF. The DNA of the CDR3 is TGTGCCAGCAGGGGAGGACTAGCGGGAGGAAGAACCGGGGAGCTGTTTTTT.

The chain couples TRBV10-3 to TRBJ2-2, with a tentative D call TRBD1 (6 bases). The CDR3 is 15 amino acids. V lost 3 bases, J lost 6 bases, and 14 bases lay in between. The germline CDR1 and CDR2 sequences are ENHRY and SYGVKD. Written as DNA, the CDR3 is TGTGCCATCAGTGACCCAGGGGTATGGGCCGGGGAGCTGTTTTTT. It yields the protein CAISDPGVWAGELFF.

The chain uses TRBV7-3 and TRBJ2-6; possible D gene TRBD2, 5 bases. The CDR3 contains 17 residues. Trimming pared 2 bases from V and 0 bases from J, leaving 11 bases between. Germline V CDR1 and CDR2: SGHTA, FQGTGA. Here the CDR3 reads CASSLGLYSSGANVLTF. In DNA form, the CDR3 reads TGTGCCAGCAGCTTAGGACTGTATAGCTCTGGGGCCAACGTCCTGACTTTC.

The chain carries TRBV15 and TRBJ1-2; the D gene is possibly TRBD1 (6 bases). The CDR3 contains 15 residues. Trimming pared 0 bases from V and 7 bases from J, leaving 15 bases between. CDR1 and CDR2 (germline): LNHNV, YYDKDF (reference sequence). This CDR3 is CATSRDQWSGAGYTF. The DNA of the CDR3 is TGTGCCACCAGCAGAGACCAGTGGTCAGGGGCTGGCTACACCTTC.

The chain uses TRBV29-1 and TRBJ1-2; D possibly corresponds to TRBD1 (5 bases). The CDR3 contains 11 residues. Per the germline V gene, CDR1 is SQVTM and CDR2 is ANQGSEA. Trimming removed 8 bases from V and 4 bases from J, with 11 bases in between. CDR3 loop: CSSRDLYGYTF. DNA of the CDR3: TGCAGCTCCCGGGACCTCTATGGCTACACCTTC.

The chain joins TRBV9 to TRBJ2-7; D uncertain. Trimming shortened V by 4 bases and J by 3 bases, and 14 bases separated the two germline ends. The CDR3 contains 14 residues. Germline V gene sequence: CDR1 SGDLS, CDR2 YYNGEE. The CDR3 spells CASSPLIGGYEQYF. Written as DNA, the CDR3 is TGTGCCAGCAGCCCCCTGATAGGCGGCTACGAGCAGTACTTC.

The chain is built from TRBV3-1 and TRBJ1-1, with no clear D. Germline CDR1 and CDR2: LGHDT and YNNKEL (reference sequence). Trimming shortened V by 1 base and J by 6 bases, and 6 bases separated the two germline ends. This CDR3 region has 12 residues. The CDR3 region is CASSQGVAEAFF. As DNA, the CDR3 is TGTGCCAGCAGCCAAGGGGTGGCTGAAGCTTTCTTT.

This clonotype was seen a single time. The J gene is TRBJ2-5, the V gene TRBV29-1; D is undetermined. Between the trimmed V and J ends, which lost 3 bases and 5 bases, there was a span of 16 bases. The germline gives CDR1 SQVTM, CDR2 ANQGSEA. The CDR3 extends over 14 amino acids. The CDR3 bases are TGCAGCGTTGATTACAGACCGAACCGGGAGACCCAGTACTTC. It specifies CSVDYRPNRETQYF. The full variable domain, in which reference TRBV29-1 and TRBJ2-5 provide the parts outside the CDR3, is SAVISQKPSRDICQRGTSLTIQCQVDSQVTMMFWYRQQPGQSLTLIATANQGSEATYESGFVIDKFPISRPNLTFSTLTVSNMSPEDSSIYLCSVDYRPNRETQYFGPGTRLLVL.

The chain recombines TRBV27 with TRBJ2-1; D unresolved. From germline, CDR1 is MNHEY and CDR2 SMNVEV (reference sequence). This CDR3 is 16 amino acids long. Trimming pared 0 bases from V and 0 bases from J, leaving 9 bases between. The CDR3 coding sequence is TGTGCCAGCAGTTTATCCGCCGGTGCCTCCTACAATGAGCAGTTCTTC. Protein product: CASSLSAGASYNEQFF.